This T cell receptor beta chain was sequenced for a study of T cell responses to AZD1222 COVID-19 vaccine. TCRdb's copy holds only in-frame clones and misses some; the assay was immunoSEQ multiplex PCR. The sample records some 110,000 clones, about 86% being singletons. In the case of this clone: No antigen is known for it.

V was pared by 6 bases and J by 1 base, with 0 bases of the junction left unmatched. CDR1 is SEHNR and CDR2 is FQNEAQ in the germline V gene (reference sequence). The CDR3 is 14 residues long. Study-level points and caveats: Donors were largely white British and mainly female; clonal diversity was possibly underestimated.

The sample here was peripheral blood, taken 28 days after the second AZD1222 dose. The chain couples TRBV7-9 to TRBJ1-1, with 12 bases that match TRBD1. The clonotype originates from an adult who received the AZD1222 COVID-19 vaccine. Here the CDR3 reads CASRGQGANTEAFF. The CDR3, as DNA: TGTGCCAGCAGGGGACAGGGGGCGAACACTGAAGCTTTCTTT.